This passage covers 8 T cell receptor beta chains from one sample sequenced in a study of control samples from healthy donors and cancer patients. Profiling relied on immunoSEQ multiplex PCR, and the TCRdb table lists in-frame clones only, not all of them. The sample records 150,000 or so clones, approximately 86% being singletons. The sample was blood. Source of these receptors: a man aged 18 to 29 in good health.

The chain couples TRBV18 to TRBJ2-1; a possible D gene is TRBD2 (5 bases). This CDR3 comprises 15 residues. V lost 6 bases, J lost 4 bases, and 16 bases lay in between. Germline values: CDR1 KGHSH, CDR2 LQKENI. As DNA, the CDR3 is TGTGCCAGCTCGAGGGAGACGGATGCTTACAATGAGCAGTTCTTC. Translating gives CASSRETDAYNEQFF.

In the case of this clone: The sample contains more than one DNA sequence encoding this CDR3. The V gene is TRBV5-5, the J gene TRBJ1-1, with D tentatively TRBD1 (6 bases). Trimming left V 2 bases short and J 4 bases short, with 9 bases between. The CDR3 covers 13 residues. CDR1 and CDR2 from the germline V gene are SGHKS and YYEKEE (reference sequence). The CDR3 bases are TGTGCCAGCAGCTTTGGAGGGGGCACTGAAGCTTTCTTT. It codes for CASSFGGGTEAFF.

The chain uses TRBV9 and TRBJ1-4; D gene ambiguous. Trimming removed 0 bases from V and 4 bases from J, with 10 bases in between. CDR3 length equals 15 residues. Germline assignment: CDR1 SGDLS and CDR2 YYNGEE. In DNA, the CDR3 is TGTGCCAGCAGCGTAGAAAAGTTCCTTAATGAAAAACTGTTTTTT. Protein sequence: CASSVEKFLNEKLFF.

The chain employs TRBV7-8 and TRBJ1-5; D gene unclear. The CDR3 has 14 residues. V was pared by 0 bases and J by 0 bases, with 3 bases between. Germline V gene sequence: CDR1 SGHVS, CDR2 FQNEAQ. CDR3 in DNA: TGTGCCAGCAGCTTAGCCGTTAGCAATCAGCCCCAGCATTTT. Its protein is CASSLAVSNQPQHF.

This rearrangement joins TRBV5-1 to TRBJ1-3; 7 bases agree with TRBD1. Losses at the gene ends were 4 bases for V and 2 bases for J; bases not matched to a gene: 3. The germline CDR1 and CDR2 sequences are SGHRS and YFSETQ. This CDR3 is built from 14 residues. CDR3 in DNA: TGCGCCAGCAGCCCGGGACAGCCTGGAAACACCATATATTTT. This gives the protein CASSPGQPGNTIYF.

The rearrangement uses TRBV11-3 and TRBJ2-7; possibly TRBD1 for D (5 bases). The germline V gene encodes CDR1 SGHNT and CDR2 YENEEA. Deletions cut 1 base from V and 6 bases from J, with 10 bases between. The CDR3 runs to 13 residues. CDR3 coding DNA: TGTGCCAGCAGCTTAGGAGGCCAGGGCGAGCAGTACTTC. This codes for CASSLGGQGEQYF. Complete variable domain (other parts from reference TRBV11-3 and TRBJ2-7): EAGVVQSPRYKIIEKKQPVAFWCNPISGHNTLYWYLQNLGQGPELLIRYENEEAVDDSQLPKDRFSAERLKGVDSTLKIQPAELGDSAVYLCASSLGGQGEQYFGPGTRLTVT.

A single count supports this clone. The rearrangement uses TRBV9 and TRBJ2-7; D tentatively fits TRBD1 or TRBD2 (5 bases each). The CDR3 runs to 16 residues. Germline V gene lookup returns CDR1 SGDLS and CDR2 YYNGEE. V lost 0 bases and J lost 5, with 18 bases in between. The CDR3: CASSVATGPRQDEQYF. The CDR3 DNA follows: TGTGCCAGCAGCGTAGCTACGGGGCCTCGGCAGGACGAGCAGTACTTC. The whole variable domain, remainder taken from reference TRBV9 and TRBJ2-7, is DSGVTQTPKHLITATGQRVTLRCSPRSGDLSVYWYQQSLDQGLQFLIQYYNGEERAKGNILERFSAQQFPDLHSELNLSSLELGDSALYFCASSVATGPRQDEQYFGPGTRLTVT.

The chain is built from TRBV14 and TRBJ1-2; 7 positions agree with TRBD1. Trimming at V came to 1 base and at J to 3 bases, leaving 5 bases not matched to a gene. CDR1 and CDR2 (germline): SGHDN, FVKESK. This CDR3 has 15 residues. The CDR3 coding sequence is TGTGCCAGCAGCCAAGTTACAGGGGCGGACTATGGCTACACCTTC. It translates to CASSQVTGADYGYTF.